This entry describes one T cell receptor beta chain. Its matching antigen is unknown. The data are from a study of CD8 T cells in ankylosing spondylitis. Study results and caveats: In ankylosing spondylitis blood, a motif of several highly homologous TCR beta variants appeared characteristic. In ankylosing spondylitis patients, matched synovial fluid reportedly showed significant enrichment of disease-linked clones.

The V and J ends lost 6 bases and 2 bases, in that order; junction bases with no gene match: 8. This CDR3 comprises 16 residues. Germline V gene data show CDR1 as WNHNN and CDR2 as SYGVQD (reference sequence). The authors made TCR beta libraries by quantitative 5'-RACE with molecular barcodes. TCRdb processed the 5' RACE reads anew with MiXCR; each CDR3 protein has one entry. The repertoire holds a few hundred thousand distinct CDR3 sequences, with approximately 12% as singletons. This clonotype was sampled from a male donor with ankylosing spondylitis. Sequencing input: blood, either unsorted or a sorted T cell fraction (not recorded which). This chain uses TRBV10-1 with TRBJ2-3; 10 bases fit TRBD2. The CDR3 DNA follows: TGCGCCAGCAGCCCCACTCTAGCGGGGGACACAGATACGCAGTATTTT. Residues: CASSPTLAGDTDTQYF.